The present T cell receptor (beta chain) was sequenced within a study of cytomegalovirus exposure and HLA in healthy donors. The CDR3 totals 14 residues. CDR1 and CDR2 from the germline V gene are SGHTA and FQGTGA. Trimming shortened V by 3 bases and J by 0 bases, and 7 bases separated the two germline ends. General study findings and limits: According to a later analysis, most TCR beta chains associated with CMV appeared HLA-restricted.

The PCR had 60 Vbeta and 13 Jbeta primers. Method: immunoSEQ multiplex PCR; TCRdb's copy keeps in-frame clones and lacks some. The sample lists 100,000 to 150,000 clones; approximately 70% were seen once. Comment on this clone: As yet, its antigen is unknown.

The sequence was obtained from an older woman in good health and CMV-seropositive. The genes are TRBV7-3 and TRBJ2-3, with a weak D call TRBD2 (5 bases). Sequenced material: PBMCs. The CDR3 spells CASSLDFSTDTQYF. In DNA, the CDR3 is TGTGCCAGCAGCTTGGACTTTAGCACAGATACGCAGTATTTT.